The rows below give T cell receptor beta chains drawn from one sample of a study of human T cells and chemical hapten exposure. MiXCR, run by TCRdb on the RACE reads, gives a single entry per CDR3 protein. The repertoire includes 300,000 to 450,000 distinct CDR3 sequences, more than 4.5% of them detected once, and about 2.1% sits in the top ten. The starting material was whole blood, obtained in connection with sensitization to the hapten diphenylcyclopropenone (DPC). The receptors here all came from a woman aged 50 to 60 with alopecia areata. Some clones in this sample may be carry-over from other donors' samples. Both conserved end residues are part of each CDR3. The order of the fields is J gene, CDR3 length, clone size, D gene, V gene, CDR3 protein, CDR3 DNA. The D gene is left open where the match is weak. A clone size is listed for some rows: how often the clone was seen (once, few, many), or a class if it is expanded.

>TRBJ2-3|16|few|.|TRBV4-2
CASSQDTGAGTDTQYF
TGTGCCAGCAGCCAAGATACAGGCGCTGGCACAGATACGCAGTATTTT
>TRBJ2-1|16|few|TRBD2|TRBV7-9
CASSLNRLAGRNEQFF
TGTGCCAGCAGCCTAAATAGACTAGCGGGGCGGAATGAGCAGTTCTTC
>TRBJ1-5|14|.|.|TRBV20-1
CSARDGSGNQPQHF
TGCAGTGCTAGAGATGGGTCAGGAAATCAGCCCCAGCATTTT
>TRBJ2-7|13|.|TRBD2|TRBV2
CATGLAGTLEQYF
TGTGCCACTGGACTAGCGGGAACATTGGAGCAGTACTTC
>TRBJ2-1|15|many|TRBD2|TRBV6-5
CASSYRPSGNGEQFF
TGTGCCAGCAGTTACCGGCCTAGCGGGAATGGGGAGCAGTTCTTC
>TRBJ1-5|16|many|.|TRBV12-5
CASGLIDTYSNQPQHF
TGTGCTAGTGGTTTGATTGATACATATAGCAATCAGCCCCAGCATTTT
>TRBJ2-3|14|.|TRBD1|TRBV7-9
CASSRQGVTDTQYF
TGTGCCAGCAGCAGACAGGGGGTAACAGATACGCAGTATTTT
>TRBJ2-7|12|few|.|TRBV3-1
CASSQEVGAKYF
TGTGCCAGCAGCCAAGAGGTGGGGGCGAAGTACTTC
>TRBJ2-7|13|few|TRBD1|TRBV5-1
CASARDRTYEQYF
TGCGCCAGCGCCCGGGACAGAACCTACGAGCAGTACTTC
>TRBJ1-1|14|many|.|TRBV12-3/TRBV12-4
CASSLRTPNTEAFF
TGTGCCAGCAGTTTAAGAACACCAAACACTGAAGCTTTCTTT
>TRBJ1-2|19|.|.|TRBV12-2
CASRFPPGTGEPSNYGYTF
TGTGCAAGTCGATTCCCTCCCGGGACAGGGGAACCTTCTAACTATGGCTACACCTTC
>TRBJ2-1|14|few|.|TRBV5-6
CASSWGITYNEQFF
TGTGCCAGCAGCTGGGGGATAACCTACAATGAGCAGTTCTTC